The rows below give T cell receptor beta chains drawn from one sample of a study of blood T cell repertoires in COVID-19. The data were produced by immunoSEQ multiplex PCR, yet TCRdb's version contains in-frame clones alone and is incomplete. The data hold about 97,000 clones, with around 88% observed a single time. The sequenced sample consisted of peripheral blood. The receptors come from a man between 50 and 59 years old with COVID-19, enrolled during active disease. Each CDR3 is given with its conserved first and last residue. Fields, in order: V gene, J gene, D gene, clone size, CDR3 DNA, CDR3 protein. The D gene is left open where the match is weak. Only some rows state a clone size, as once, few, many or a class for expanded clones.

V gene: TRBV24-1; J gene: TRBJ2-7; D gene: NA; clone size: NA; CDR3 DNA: TGTGCCACCAGTGAAGCGAACGAGCAGTACTTC; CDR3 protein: CATSEANEQYF
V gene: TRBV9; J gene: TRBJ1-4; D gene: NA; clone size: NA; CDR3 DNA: TGTGCCAGCAGCGAACAGAGGGGGGAAAAACTGTTTTTT; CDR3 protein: CASSEQRGEKLFF
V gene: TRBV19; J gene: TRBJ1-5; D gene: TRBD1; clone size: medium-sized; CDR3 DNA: TGTGCCAGTAGTACACTAGGACAGGGATCTAGCAATCAGCCCCAGCATTTT; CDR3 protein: CASSTLGQGSSNQPQHF
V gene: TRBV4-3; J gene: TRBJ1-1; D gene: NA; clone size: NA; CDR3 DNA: TGCGCCAGCAGCCAAGACCGGGCCCGCGGGAGCACTGAAGCTTTCTTT; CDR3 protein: CASSQDRARGSTEAFF
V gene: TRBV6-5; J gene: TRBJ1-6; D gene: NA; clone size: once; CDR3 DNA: TGTGCCAGCAATACAGCCTATAATTCACCCCTCCACTTT; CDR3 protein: CASNTAYNSPLHF
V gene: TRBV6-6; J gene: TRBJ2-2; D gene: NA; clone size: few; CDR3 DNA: TGTGCCAGCACTATGAGGGAGAAGACGAACACCGGGGAGCTGTTTTTT; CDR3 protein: CASTMREKTNTGELFF
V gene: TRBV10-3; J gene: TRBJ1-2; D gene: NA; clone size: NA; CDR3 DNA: TGTGCCATCAGTGAGTCGACAGGATATGGCTACACCTTC; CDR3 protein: CAISESTGYGYTF
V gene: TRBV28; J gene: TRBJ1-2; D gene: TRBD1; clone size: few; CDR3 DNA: TGTGCCAGCAGTTTGCCCCGGGGACAGGGGGCGAGAGGCTACACCTTC; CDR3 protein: CASSLPRGQGARGYTF
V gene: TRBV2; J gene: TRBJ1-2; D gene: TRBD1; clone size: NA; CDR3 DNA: TGTGCCAGCAGTGCTCTACCCGGACAGGCCTTCTATGGCTACACCTTC; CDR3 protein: CASSALPGQAFYGYTF
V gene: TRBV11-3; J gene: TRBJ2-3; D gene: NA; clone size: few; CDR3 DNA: TGTGCCAGCAGCTTAGATCTTTCCACAGATACGCAGTATTTT; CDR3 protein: CASSLDLSTDTQYF
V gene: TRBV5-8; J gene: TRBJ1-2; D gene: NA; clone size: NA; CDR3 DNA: TGTGCCAGCAGCTCGACAGCTTTCTCATTCTATGGCTACACCTTC; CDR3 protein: CASSSTAFSFYGYTF
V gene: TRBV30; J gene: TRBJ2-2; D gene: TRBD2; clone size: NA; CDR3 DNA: TGTGCCTGGAGTGTACGTCTAGCGGGGAACACCGGGGAGCTGTTTTTT; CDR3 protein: CAWSVRLAGNTGELFF
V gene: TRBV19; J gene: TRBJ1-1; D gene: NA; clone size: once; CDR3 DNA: TGTGCCAGTAGTTTGAGAAACACTGAAGCTTTCTTT; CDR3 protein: CASSLRNTEAFF
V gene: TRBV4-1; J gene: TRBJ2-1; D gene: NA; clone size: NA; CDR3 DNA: TGCGCCAGCAGCCAAGGACAGTCATTGGCCAATGAGCAGTTCTTC; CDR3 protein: CASSQGQSLANEQFF
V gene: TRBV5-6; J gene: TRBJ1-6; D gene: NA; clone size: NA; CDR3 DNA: TGTGCCAGCAGACATGGAGGGTATTGGGCTTCGAATTCACCCCTCCACTTT; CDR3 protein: CASRHGGYWASNSPLHF
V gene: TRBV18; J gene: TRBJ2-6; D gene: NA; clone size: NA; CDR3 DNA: TGTGCCAGCTCACCGACCCAAGGGAGCTCTGGGGCCAACGTCCTGACTTTC; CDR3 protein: CASSPTQGSSGANVLTF
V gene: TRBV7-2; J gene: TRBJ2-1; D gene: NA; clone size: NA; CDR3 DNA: TGTACCAGCAGCTTAGCGGGGGGTTCCTACAATGAGCAGTTCTTC; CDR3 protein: CTSSLAGGSYNEQFF
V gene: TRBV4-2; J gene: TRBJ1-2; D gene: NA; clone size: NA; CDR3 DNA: TGTGCCAGCAGCCAAGAATTTTCGACAGCTAACTATGGCTACACCTTC; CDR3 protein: CASSQEFSTANYGYTF
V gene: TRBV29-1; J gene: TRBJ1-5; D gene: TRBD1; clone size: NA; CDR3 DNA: TGCAGCGTTAAGGACAGGGGTAATCAGCCCCAGCATTTT; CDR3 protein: CSVKDRGNQPQHF
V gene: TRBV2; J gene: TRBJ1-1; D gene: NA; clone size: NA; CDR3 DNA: TGTGCCAGCAGTGAACAACCGGGGAACACTGAAGCTTTCTTT; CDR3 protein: CASSEQPGNTEAFF
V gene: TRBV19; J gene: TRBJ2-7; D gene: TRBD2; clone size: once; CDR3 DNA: TGTGCCAGTAGACAAGGGACTAGCGGGGGACCCTACGAGCAGTACTTC; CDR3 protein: CASRQGTSGGPYEQYF